The rows below give T cell receptor beta chains drawn from one sample of a study of T cell responses to AZD1222 COVID-19 vaccine. The data were produced by immunoSEQ multiplex PCR, yet TCRdb's version contains in-frame clones alone and is incomplete. The sample yields some 110,000 clones, around 91% seen once. This material consisted of peripheral blood, taken 28 days after the second AZD1222 dose. The source is an adult who received the AZD1222 COVID-19 vaccine. The CDR3 runs from the conserved cysteine through the conserved F or W. A D gene is named only where the DNA matches it firmly. The size entry is marked missing in some rows and otherwise reads once, few, many or a size class.

d_call j_call clone_size v_call cdr3_aa cdr3_nt
TRBD1 TRBJ2-5 - TRBV25-1 CASSEGQTYQETQYF TGTGCCAGCAGTGAGGGACAGACGTACCAAGAGACCCAGTACTTC
- TRBJ1-4 - TRBV29-1 CSVEGGQGGEKLFF TGCAGCGTTGAAGGGGGGCAGGGTGGAGAAAAACTGTTTTTT
- TRBJ2-5 - TRBV19 CASSRLGETQYF TGTGCCAGTAGTCGACTGGGTGAGACCCAGTACTTC
- TRBJ1-1 once TRBV2 CASVQDVDRLNTEAFF TGTGCCAGCGTCCAAGACGTGGATAGACTGAACACTGAAGCTTTCTTT
TRBD2 TRBJ2-3 few TRBV6-6 CASSKGLAGSTDTQYF TGTGCCAGCAGTAAGGGACTAGCGGGTAGCACAGATACGCAGTATTTT
TRBD2 TRBJ2-7 once TRBV25-1 CASSAQAFSGRPGEQYF TGTGCCAGCAGTGCGCAAGCTTTTAGCGGGAGGCCGGGCGAGCAGTACTTC
TRBD2 TRBJ2-3 - TRBV3-1/TRBV3-2 CASSPTGLGTSAADTQYF TGTGCCAGCAGCCCGACCGGGCTGGGGACTAGTGCAGCAGATACGCAGTATTTT
- TRBJ2-7 - TRBV6-1 CASSEAVDGGLPYEQYF TGTGCCAGCAGTGAAGCCGTAGATGGGGGGCTTCCCTACGAGCAGTACTTC
TRBD1 TRBJ1-3 - TRBV6-5 CASRIGTGGNTIYF TGTGCCAGCAGGATAGGGACAGGAGGAAACACCATATATTTT
- TRBJ2-1 - TRBV19 CASSIVPQRTYYPYNEQFF TGTGCCAGTAGTATAGTACCCCAAAGAACCTACTACCCTTACAATGAGCAGTTCTTC
- TRBJ1-1 - TRBV19 CASSTPRGNTEAFF TGTGCCAGTAGTACCCCCAGGGGGAACACTGAAGCTTTCTTT
TRBD2 TRBJ2-1 - TRBV15 CATSPRRSGRNNEQFF TGTGCCACCAGCCCAAGAAGGAGCGGGAGGAACAATGAGCAGTTCTTC
TRBD2 TRBJ2-2 - TRBV7-9 CASSPTSATFSNTGELFF TGTGCCAGCAGCCCCACTAGCGCTACTTTCTCGAACACCGGGGAGCTGTTTTTT
TRBD2 TRBJ2-1 - TRBV11-2 CASSPLIAGGYNEQFF TGTGCCAGCAGCCCCCTCATAGCGGGAGGGTACAATGAGCAGTTCTTC
- TRBJ1-5 once TRBV19 CASSILSLGQLNQPQHF TGTGCCAGTAGTATTTTGAGCCTCGGACAGTTAAATCAGCCCCAGCATTTT
TRBD2 TRBJ2-5 - TRBV5-1 CASSWGLAGGAQETQYF TGCGCCAGCAGCTGGGGACTAGCGGGAGGGGCTCAAGAGACCCAGTACTTC
- TRBJ2-1 - TRBV4-1 CASSQDYREGPTSSYNEQFF TGCGCCAGCAGCCAAGATTATAGAGAGGGGCCAACAAGCTCCTACAATGAGCAGTTCTTC
- TRBJ1-1 - TRBV30 CAWGRGLSNTEAFF TGTGCCTGGGGAAGAGGACTTTCGAACACTGAAGCTTTCTTT
- TRBJ1-2 - TRBV2 CASSEASWQGGYTF TGTGCCAGCAGTGAAGCGTCGTGGCAGGGCGGCTACACCTTC
- TRBJ2-2 - TRBV7-2 CASSFHSDGELFF TGTGCCAGCAGCTTTCACAGCGACGGGGAGCTGTTTTTT
- TRBJ2-7 - TRBV5-6 CASSSSYEQYF TGTGCCAGCAGCTCTTCCTACGAGCAGTACTTC
- TRBJ1-6 - TRBV3-1/TRBV3-2 CASSQDAGENSPLHF TGTGCCAGCAGCCAAGATGCAGGGGAGAATTCACCCCTCCACTTT
TRBD1 TRBJ1-2 - TRBV6-5 CASSYSGGTGVGYTF TGTGCCAGCAGTTACTCGGGAGGGACAGGGGTCGGCTACACCTTC
TRBD2 TRBJ2-1 - TRBV5-6 CASSPGGHEQFF TGTGCCAGCAGCCCGGGAGGGCATGAGCAGTTCTTC
TRBD2 TRBJ2-1 - TRBV28 CASITVSGRPGNEQFF TGTGCCAGCATCACCGTCAGCGGGAGGCCAGGGAATGAGCAGTTCTTC
- TRBJ2-2 - TRBV9 CASSRRGGGGFTGELFF TGTGCCAGCAGTCGCCGGGGCGGAGGAGGTTTCACCGGGGAGCTGTTTTTT
- TRBJ1-2 - TRBV29-1 CSVWENYGYTF TGCAGCGTATGGGAGAACTATGGCTACACCTTC
- TRBJ2-5 - TRBV5-1 CASSLPGAGETQYF TGCGCCAGCAGCTTACCGGGGGCGGGGGAGACCCAGTACTTC
- TRBJ1-1 - TRBV15 CATSNFMLAFF TGTGCCACCAGCAATTTCATGCTGGCTTTCTTT
- TRBJ2-2 once TRBV5-1 CASSFGELVTGELFF TGCGCCAGCAGCTTTGGGGAGCTTGTAACCGGGGAGCTGTTTTTT
TRBD1 TRBJ1-5 - TRBV19 CASSMADRGNRGQPQHF TGTGCCAGTAGTATGGCGGACAGGGGAAATAGGGGGCAGCCCCAGCATTTT
TRBD2 TRBJ2-2 once TRBV7-9 CASSRTRDTGELFF TGTGCCAGCAGCCGGACTAGAGACACCGGGGAGCTGTTTTTT
- TRBJ2-2 - TRBV11-3 CASSSRDTNTGELFF TGTGCCAGCAGCTCCCGGGACACGAACACCGGGGAGCTGTTTTTT
TRBD1 TRBJ2-5 - TRBV29-1 CSASRGRETQYF TGCAGCGCCTCCAGGGGGCGAGAGACCCAGTACTTC
TRBD1 TRBJ1-2 once TRBV6-5 CASSYRTGWNYGYTF TGTGCCAGCAGTTACCGGACAGGTTGGAACTATGGCTACACCTTC
- TRBJ1-5 once TRBV6-5 CASARGQPQHF TGTGCCAGCGCCAGGGGCCAGCCCCAGCATTTT
TRBD1 TRBJ1-2 - TRBV28 CASRSSGTGTYGYTF TGTGCCAGCAGATCGTCCGGGACAGGGACCTATGGCTACACCTTC
- TRBJ1-5 - TRBV21-1 CASSKVEQCVWRPLNQPQHF TGTGCCAGCAGCAAAGTTGAACAGTGTGTTTGGAGGCCCCTCAATCAGCCCCAGCATTTT
- TRBJ2-3 - TRBV19 CASSRTPDYFSTDTQYF TGTGCCAGTAGTAGAACGCCCGACTACTTTAGCACAGATACGCAGTATTTT
- TRBJ1-4 - TRBV5-6 CASSLRDIDKKLFF TGTGCCAGCAGCCTACGGGACATAGACAAAAAACTGTTTTTT
- TRBJ1-2 - TRBV28 CASRGPFMNDYGYTF TGTGCCAGCAGGGGGCCCTTTATGAATGACTATGGCTACACCTTC
- TRBJ1-5 - TRBV18 CASSPRGGFQPQHF TGTGCCAGCTCACCGCGAGGGGGGTTTCAGCCCCAGCATTTT
TRBD1 TRBJ2-4 - TRBV2 CASRQGPGGIQYF TGTGCCAGCAGACAGGGGCCCGGAGGCATTCAGTACTTC
TRBD1 TRBJ1-1 once TRBV5-1 CASSSDRVNEAFF TGCGCCAGCTCCTCGGACAGGGTAAATGAAGCTTTCTTT
- TRBJ1-1 - TRBV27 CASSLGRNVNTEAFF TGTGCCAGCAGTTTGGGAAGGAACGTGAACACTGAAGCTTTCTTT